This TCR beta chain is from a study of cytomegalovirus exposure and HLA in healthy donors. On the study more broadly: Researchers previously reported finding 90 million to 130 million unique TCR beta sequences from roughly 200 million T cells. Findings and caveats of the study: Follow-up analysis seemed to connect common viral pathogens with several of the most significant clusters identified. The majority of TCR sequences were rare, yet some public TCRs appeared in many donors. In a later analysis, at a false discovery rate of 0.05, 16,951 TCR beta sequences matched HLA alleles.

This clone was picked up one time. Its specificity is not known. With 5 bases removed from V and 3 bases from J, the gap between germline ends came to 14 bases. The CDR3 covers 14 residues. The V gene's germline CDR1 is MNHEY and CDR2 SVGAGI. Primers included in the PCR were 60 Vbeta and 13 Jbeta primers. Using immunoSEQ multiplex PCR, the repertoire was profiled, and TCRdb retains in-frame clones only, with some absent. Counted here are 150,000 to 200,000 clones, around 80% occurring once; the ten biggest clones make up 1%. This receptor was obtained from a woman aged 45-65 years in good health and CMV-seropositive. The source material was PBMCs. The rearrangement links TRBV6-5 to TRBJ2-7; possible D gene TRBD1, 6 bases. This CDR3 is CASSPTGKVYEQYF. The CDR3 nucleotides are TGTGCCAGCAGTCCTACAGGGAAAGTCTACGAGCAGTACTTC.